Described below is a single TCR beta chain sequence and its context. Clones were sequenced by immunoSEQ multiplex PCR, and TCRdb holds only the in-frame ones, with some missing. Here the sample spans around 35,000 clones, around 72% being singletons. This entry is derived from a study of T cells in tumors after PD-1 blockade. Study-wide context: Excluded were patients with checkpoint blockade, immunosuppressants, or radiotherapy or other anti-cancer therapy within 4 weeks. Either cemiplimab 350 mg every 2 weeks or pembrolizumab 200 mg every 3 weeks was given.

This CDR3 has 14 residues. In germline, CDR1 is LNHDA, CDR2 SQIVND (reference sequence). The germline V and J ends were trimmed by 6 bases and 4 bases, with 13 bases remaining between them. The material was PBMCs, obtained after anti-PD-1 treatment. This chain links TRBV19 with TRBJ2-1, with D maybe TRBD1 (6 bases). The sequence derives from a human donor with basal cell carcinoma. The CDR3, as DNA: TGTGCCAGTAGCCTTGGACAGTCTTACAATGAGCAGTTCTTC. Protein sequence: CASSLGQSYNEQFF.